The 10 T cell receptor beta chains below were found in one sample sequenced in a study of identical twins. TCRdb independently ran MiXCR on the 5' RACE reads; one entry per CDR3 protein. The sample consists of about 260,000 distinct CDR3 sequences, roughly 7% of them appearing once. The same data also went into a second study, on yellow fever vaccine responses in identical twins.

The sample taken for sequencing was memory (CD45RO+) T cells sorted from blood. The receptors originated from a woman aged 18 to 35 in good health.

This clonotype was detected only a few times. V is TRBV12-3 or TRBV12-4 and J is TRBJ2-1; D is uncertain. The ends were cut back, 7 bases at V and 0 bases at J, with 13 bases in the middle. CDR3 length: 15 residues. The CDR3 DNA sequence: TGTGCCAGCAAAAACGGGTTAAGCTCCTACAATGAGCAGTTCTTC. Translating gives CASKNGLSSYNEQFF.

This sequence joins TRBV28 and TRBJ2-7; D possibly uses TRBD1 or TRBD2 (5 bases each). The V gene lost 3 bases and the J gene lost 2 bases, with 14 bases spanning the gap. The CDR3 covers 15 residues. Per the germline V gene, CDR1 is MDHEN and CDR2 is SYDVKM. CDR3 amino acids: CASSFGGSGTYEQYV. The CDR3 region has the DNA TGTGCCAGCAGTTTTGGGGGAAGCGGCACCTACGAGCAGTACGTC.

V is TRBV29-1 and J is TRBJ2-7; TRBD2 agrees at 7 bases. J gave up 2 bases and V 2 bases, and 3 bases lay outside the gene matches. CDR3 size: 13 residues. Germline CDR1 SQVTM, CDR2 ANQGSEA. The CDR3 bases are TGCAGCGTTGAACTAGCGGCGGCCTACGAGCAGTACTTC. Encoded protein: CSVELAAAYEQYF.

The table lists this clonotype with many counts. This chain connects TRBV5-1 to TRBJ2-3, with 8 bases identical to TRBD1. Germline CDR1 SGHRS, CDR2 YFSETQ. The CDR3 covers 15 residues. V was pared by 4 bases and J by 4 bases, with 8 bases of the junction left unmatched. The CDR3 DNA follows: TGCGCCAGCAGCCCAGGACAGGGCCTCGCAGATACGCAGTATTTT. This encodes CASSPGQGLADTQYF.

This clonotype turned up a few times. The CDR3 DNA sequence: TGCGCCAGCAGTCCCACAGGAGAGGTCTACACCTTC. This translates into CASSPTGEVYTF. The chain has TRBV10-2 and TRBJ1-2, with D possibly matching TRBD1 (5 bases). The V end lost 5 bases, the J end lost 10 bases, and 14 bases lay between the germline ends. The germline V gene has CDR1 WSHSY and CDR2 SAAADI. The CDR3 is 12 residues long.

This clonotype was detected a few times. J is TRBJ2-1 and V is TRBV19; the D gene could be TRBD1 or TRBD2 (6 bases each). Trimming shortened V by 7 bases and J by 8 bases, and 18 bases separated the two germline ends. CDR1 is LNHDA and CDR2 is SQIVND in the germline V gene (reference sequence). CDR3 size: 14 residues. CDR3 sequence reads: CASKDPWRGDEQFF. The CDR3, as DNA: TGTGCCAGTAAGGATCCCTGGAGGGGGGATGAGCAGTTCTTC.

In its sample, this clonotype was seen many times. This chain connects TRBV9 to TRBJ2-1; tentatively, D is TRBD1 or TRBD2 (5 bases each). Per the germline V gene, CDR1 is SGDLS and CDR2 is YYNGEE. CDR3 length equals 13 residues. The ends were cut back, 3 bases at V and 8 bases at J, with 12 bases in the middle. Here the CDR3 DNA reads TGTGCCAGCAGCGAGGGACCGCGCGATGAGCAGTTCTTC. Residues: CASSEGPRDEQFF. The entire variable domain, with the rest obtained from reference TRBV9 and TRBJ2-1, is as follows: DSGVTQTPKHLITATGQRVTLRCSPRSGDLSVYWYQQSLDQGLQFLIQYYNGEERAKGNILERFSAQQFPDLHSELNLSSLELGDSALYFCASSEGPRDEQFFGPGTRLTVL.

This clonotype was recorded at least ten times. The V and J genes are TRBV19 and TRBJ2-5; 7 nucleotides agree with TRBD1. The CDR3 runs to 13 residues. V lost 3 bases and J lost 3; bases outside the gene matches: 1. Germline V gene data show CDR1 as LNHDA and CDR2 as SQIVND (reference sequence). CDR3: CASSIGQEETQYF. The DNA for the CDR3 is TGTGCCAGTAGTATCGGACAGGAAGAGACCCAGTACTTC.

The CDR3 bases are TGCAGTGCTAGAGTTGAGGGGACACCCTCCGGGAGGGGTACTGGTGAGCAGTTCTTC. It yields the protein CSARVEGTPSGRGTGEQFF. This sequence joins TRBV20-1 and TRBJ2-1, with 8 bases lining up with TRBD2. The CDR3 runs 19 residues. The ends lost 1 base at V and 9 bases at J; junction bases unmatched: 23. The germline V gene has CDR1 DFQATT and CDR2 SNEGSKA (reference sequence).

The chain joins TRBV18 to TRBJ2-5, with 7 nucleotides matching TRBD1. The length of the CDR3 is 14 residues. Germline V gene data show CDR1 as KGHSH and CDR2 as LQKENI. The junction had 3 bases not matched to a gene; V was cut back by 3 bases and J by 2 bases. In nucleotides, the CDR3 is TGTGCCAGCTCACCCGTGGACAGGCAAGAGACCCAGTACTTC. It encodes CASSPVDRQETQYF.